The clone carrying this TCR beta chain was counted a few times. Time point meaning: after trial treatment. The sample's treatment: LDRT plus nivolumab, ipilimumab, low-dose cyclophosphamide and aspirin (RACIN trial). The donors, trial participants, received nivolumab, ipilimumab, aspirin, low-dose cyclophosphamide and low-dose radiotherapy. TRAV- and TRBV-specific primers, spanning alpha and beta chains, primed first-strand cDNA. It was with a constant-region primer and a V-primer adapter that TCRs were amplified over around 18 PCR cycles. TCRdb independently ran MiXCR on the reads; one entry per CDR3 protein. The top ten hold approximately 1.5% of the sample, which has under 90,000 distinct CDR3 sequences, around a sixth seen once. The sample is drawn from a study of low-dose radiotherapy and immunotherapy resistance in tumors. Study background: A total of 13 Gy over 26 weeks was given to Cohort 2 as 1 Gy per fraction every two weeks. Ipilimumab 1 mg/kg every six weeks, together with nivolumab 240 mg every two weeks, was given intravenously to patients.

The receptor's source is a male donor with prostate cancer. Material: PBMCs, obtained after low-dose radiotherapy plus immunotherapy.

In DNA, the CDR3 is TGTGCCAGCAGTTCCGGGGGCCTCGGTGGAAACATTCAGTACTTC. Amino acid sequence: CASSSGGLGGNIQYF. This chain links TRBV28 with TRBJ2-4; either TRBD1 or TRBD2 may fit D (6 bases each). CDR3 length: 15 amino acids. The germline CDR1 and CDR2 sequences are MDHEN and SYDVKM. Trimming removed 4 bases at V and 6 bases at J, with 16 bases between. The variable domain in full, with the rest retrieved from reference TRBV28 and TRBJ2-4, is DVKVTQSSRYLVKRTGEKVFLECVQDMDHENMFWYRQDPGLGLRLIYFSYDVKMKEKGDIPEGYSVSREKKERFSLILESASTNQTSMYLCASSSGGLGGNIQYFGAGTRLSVL.